Sequencing of this TCR beta chain was carried out in a study of CD8 T cells in ankylosing spondylitis. Whole-study results and caveats: Within matched ankylosing spondylitis synovial fluid, disease-linked clones were reportedly significantly enriched. Among TCR beta sequences, a motif of eight or nine highly homologous variants appeared characteristic of ankylosing spondylitis blood. As for the disease-linked clones, they showed a CD8+ phenotype and occurred at relatively low frequencies in peripheral blood.

With respect to this clonotype: Its antigen is as yet unknown.

This CDR3 has 15 residues. Germline V lookup: CDR1 DFQATT, CDR2 SNEGSKA (reference sequence). Trimming removed 4 bases from V and 3 bases from J; junction bases left unmatched: 2. Quantitative 5'-RACE with molecular barcodes generated TCR beta libraries. TCRdb independently ran MiXCR on the 5' RACE reads; one entry per CDR3 protein. The repertoire holds approximately 400,000 distinct CDR3 sequences, with 17% as singletons. Sequencing was performed on blood, either unsorted or a sorted T cell fraction (not recorded which). This TCR derives from a male donor with ankylosing spondylitis. The chain employs TRBV20-1 and TRBJ2-5, with TRBD2 identical over 16 bases. The CDR3 DNA reads as TGCAGTGCTACGGGACTAGCGGGGGGGGAAGAGACCCAGTACTTC. Its translation: CSATGLAGGEETQYF.